This entry lists 5 T cell receptor beta chains sequenced from one sample in a study of T cells in women clearing cervical HPV infection. Produced via immunoSEQ multiplex PCR; TCRdb's table is partial and in-frame only. This repertoire includes about 33,000 clones. Sequenced: blood buffy coat. Every receptor here comes from a woman between 18 and 70 years old with a cervical HPV16 infection that either progressed to CIN3+ or cleared (not recorded which).

As regards this clone: The CDR3 end falls 3 residues outside the read, so it is completed with the germline J gene. The chain couples TRBV20-1 to TRBJ1-2, with 7 bases matching TRBD1. The CDR3 has 12 amino acids. Looked up from germline, CDR1 is DFQATT and CDR2 is SNEGSKA (reference sequence). Incomplete CDR3 DNA: TGCAGTGCTTGGACAGGACTGTCAGGC. Its translation: CSAWTGLSG. The CDR3 reads in full as CSAWTGLSGYTF.

A remark on this clone: The read terminates 3 residues ahead of where the CDR3 ends, so the germline J gene completes it. This chain joins TRBV6-2 or TRBV6-3 and TRBJ2-2; no firm D call. The CDR3 has 12 residues. Looked up from germline, CDR1 is MNHEY and CDR2 is SVGEGT. Trimming took off 6 bases at V and 4 bases at J, with 6 bases between the two ends. Partial CDR3 DNA: TGTGCCAGCAGCCTCCCCACCGGGGAG. This codes for CASSLPTGE. The full CDR3 protein is CASSLPTGELFF.

In regard to this clone: The CDR3 is cut off 3 residues early in the read; its end comes from the germline J gene. This chain joins TRBV4-1 and TRBJ1-3, with D unclear. Trimming stripped 0 bases from V and 1 base from J, with 4 bases between. CDR1 is MGHRA, CDR2 YSYEKL, per germline. This CDR3 comprises 14 residues. CDR3: CASSQERSGNTIYF. CDR3 bases read: TGCGCCAGCAGCCAAGAGCGGTCTGGAAACACC.

With regard to this clone: The observed sequence ends 3 residues before the CDR3 terminus, with the missing tail filled in from the germline J gene. This chain links TRBV6-1 with TRBJ1-2; TRBD1 agrees at 12 bases. The V gene's germline CDR1 is MNHNS and CDR2 SASEGT. The CDR3 totals 15 residues. Partial CDR3 DNA: TGTGCCAGCAGTGGCAAACCGGGACAGGGGGCCGGC. It codes for CASSGKPGQGAG. In full, the CDR3 is CASSGKPGQGAGYTF.

As regards this clone: The junction does not match germline at one end; this may be a read error. The read finishes 3 residues shy of the CDR3 end, and the germline J gene is used to complete it. This rearrangement joins TRBV18 to TRBJ2-5, with D possibly being TRBD1 (7 bases). This CDR3 spans 18 amino acids. Germline assignment: CDR1 KGHSH and CDR2 LQKENI. The sequenced part of the CDR3 DNA is TGTGCCAACTCACCGGGAGCGGTACAGGGGAGTCCTCAAGAGACC. Amino acids: CANSPGAVQGSPQET. The full CDR3 protein is CANSPGAVQGSPQETQYF.